The rows below give T cell receptor beta chains drawn from one sample of a study of cytomegalovirus exposure and HLA in healthy donors. The data were produced by immunoSEQ multiplex PCR, yet TCRdb's version contains in-frame clones alone and is incomplete. The sample includes 210,000 or so clones, about 85% of them seen just once. The sample was PBMCs. These receptors were taken from a human donor in good health. The CDR3 runs from the conserved cysteine through the conserved F or W. D genes are given only for firm matches. Size is stated for part of the rows, as once, few or many counts, or as a class when the clone is expanded.

v_call: TRBV7-6; j_call: TRBJ2-5; clone_size: NA; d_call: NA; cdr3_nt: TGTGCCAGCAGCTCGTACCAAGAGACCCAGTACTTC; cdr3_aa: CASSSYQETQYF
v_call: TRBV28; j_call: TRBJ2-7; clone_size: NA; d_call: TRBD2; cdr3_nt: TGTGCCAGCACGGGACTAGCGGTCTACGAGCAGTACTTC; cdr3_aa: CASTGLAVYEQYF
v_call: TRBV13; j_call: TRBJ2-7; clone_size: few; d_call: NA; cdr3_nt: TGTGCCAGCAGTCCAAGCCGGGACTCGTTCTACGAGCAGTACTTC; cdr3_aa: CASSPSRDSFYEQYF
v_call: TRBV18; j_call: TRBJ2-7; clone_size: once; d_call: TRBD2; cdr3_nt: TGTGCCAGCTCACCGGGACTAGCGGGATTTTTGTCCTACGAGCAGTACTTC; cdr3_aa: CASSPGLAGFLSYEQYF
v_call: TRBV6-1; j_call: TRBJ2-4; clone_size: NA; d_call: TRBD2; cdr3_nt: TGTGCCAGCAGTGAAGCTATGGCTAGCGGGATGGGCGTACTAACCAAAAACATTCAGTACTTC; cdr3_aa: CASSEAMASGMGVLTKNIQYF
v_call: TRBV6-5; j_call: TRBJ1-5; clone_size: NA; d_call: TRBD1; cdr3_nt: TGTGCCAGCAGGACAGGGAATAATCAGCCCCAGCATTTT; cdr3_aa: CASRTGNNQPQHF
v_call: TRBV19; j_call: TRBJ2-3; clone_size: once; d_call: TRBD1; cdr3_nt: TGTGCCAGTAGGGGCTCTTGGACAGGGGTTACCACAGATACGCAGTATTTT; cdr3_aa: CASRGSWTGVTTDTQYF
v_call: TRBV9; j_call: TRBJ2-2; clone_size: NA; d_call: TRBD2; cdr3_nt: TGTGCCAGTAGTTTTAGTTCGGGAGGGCCCACCGGGGAGCTGTTTTTT; cdr3_aa: CASSFSSGGPTGELFF
v_call: TRBV10-1; j_call: TRBJ2-7; clone_size: NA; d_call: TRBD2; cdr3_nt: TGCGCCAGCAGTGAGCGGGGGGGGTCCTACGAGCAGTACTTC; cdr3_aa: CASSERGGSYEQYF
v_call: TRBV19; j_call: TRBJ2-7; clone_size: NA; d_call: TRBD2; cdr3_nt: TGTGCCAGTAGTATAGATCCCCCAACTAGCGGGAGGGCCGACGAGCAGTACTTC; cdr3_aa: CASSIDPPTSGRADEQYF
v_call: TRBV6-5; j_call: TRBJ2-3; clone_size: few; d_call: TRBD1; cdr3_nt: TGTGCCAGCAGCCCAACACAGGGGGCGCAAGATACGCAGTATTTT; cdr3_aa: CASSPTQGAQDTQYF
v_call: TRBV18; j_call: TRBJ1-2; clone_size: NA; d_call: NA; cdr3_nt: TGTGCCAGCTCACCATCACAGACTAACTATGGCTACACCTTC; cdr3_aa: CASSPSQTNYGYTF
v_call: TRBV6-5; j_call: TRBJ1-2; clone_size: NA; d_call: TRBD1; cdr3_nt: TGTGCCAGCAGCCCATACACGACAGGGGAATATGGCTACACCTTC; cdr3_aa: CASSPYTTGEYGYTF
v_call: TRBV9; j_call: TRBJ2-3; clone_size: NA; d_call: NA; cdr3_nt: TGTGCCAGCAGCGCCGAGGGAACTGTGGACTACCGGGCAGATACGCAGTATTTT; cdr3_aa: CASSAEGTVDYRADTQYF
v_call: TRBV18; j_call: TRBJ2-5; clone_size: NA; d_call: NA; cdr3_nt: TGTGCCAGCTCACCAAAGGATTGGAGGGTCGAGACCCAGTACTTC; cdr3_aa: CASSPKDWRVETQYF
v_call: TRBV19; j_call: TRBJ1-1; clone_size: NA; d_call: TRBD1; cdr3_nt: TGTGCCAGTAGTACCCGGGGACAGGGTGAGACTGAAGCTTTCTTT; cdr3_aa: CASSTRGQGETEAFF
v_call: TRBV19; j_call: TRBJ1-2; clone_size: NA; d_call: TRBD1; cdr3_nt: TGTGCCAGTAGTATTTGGGGGACAGCTACTTATGGCTACACCTTC; cdr3_aa: CASSIWGTATYGYTF
v_call: TRBV14; j_call: TRBJ2-1; clone_size: NA; d_call: TRBD2; cdr3_nt: TGTGCCAGCAGCCAAGATAAACTAGCGGCCGACAATGAGCAGTTCTTC; cdr3_aa: CASSQDKLAADNEQFF
v_call: TRBV7-9; j_call: TRBJ2-5; clone_size: NA; d_call: NA; cdr3_nt: TGTTCCAGCAGCTCCTCGTCGGGGGTTCAAGAGACCCAGTACTTC; cdr3_aa: CSSSSSSGVQETQYF
v_call: TRBV4-3; j_call: TRBJ1-1; clone_size: NA; d_call: NA; cdr3_nt: TGCGCCAGCAGCCGGAGTGGGGGAGGCACTGAAGCTTTCTTT; cdr3_aa: CASSRSGGGTEAFF
v_call: TRBV9; j_call: TRBJ2-2; clone_size: NA; d_call: NA; cdr3_nt: TGTGCCAGCAGCGGTAGCGACGGGGAGCTGTTTTTT; cdr3_aa: CASSGSDGELFF
v_call: TRBV4-2; j_call: TRBJ2-3; clone_size: NA; d_call: NA; cdr3_nt: TGTGCCAGCAGCCAATCTTTTCCAGGGATCACAGATACGCAGTATTTT; cdr3_aa: CASSQSFPGITDTQYF
v_call: TRBV6-5; j_call: TRBJ2-7; clone_size: NA; d_call: TRBD2; cdr3_nt: TGTGCCAGCAGAACGGGAGGCGGGAGAAGCTACGAGCAGTACTTC; cdr3_aa: CASRTGGGRSYEQYF
v_call: TRBV2; j_call: TRBJ1-4; clone_size: once; d_call: NA; cdr3_nt: TGTGCCAGCAGTGACCAGGGGATAAATGAAAAACTGTTTTTT; cdr3_aa: CASSDQGINEKLFF
v_call: TRBV18; j_call: TRBJ2-1; clone_size: NA; d_call: TRBD2; cdr3_nt: TGTGCCAGCTCACCATACCAGATGCGGGAGAGCTACAATGAGCAGTTCTTC; cdr3_aa: CASSPYQMRESYNEQFF
v_call: TRBV4-3; j_call: TRBJ2-7; clone_size: NA; d_call: TRBD1; cdr3_nt: TGCGCCAGCAGCCAGCAGGACAGGGGGCCTACCGAGCAGTACTTC; cdr3_aa: CASSQQDRGPTEQYF
v_call: TRBV5-4; j_call: TRBJ2-5; clone_size: NA; d_call: NA; cdr3_nt: TGTGCCAGCAGCCAACAGGAGATCCAAGAGACCCAGTACTTC; cdr3_aa: CASSQQEIQETQYF
v_call: TRBV11-2; j_call: TRBJ2-3; clone_size: NA; d_call: TRBD2; cdr3_nt: TGTGCCAGCAGCTTAACTAGCGGACGCACAGATACGCAGTATTTT; cdr3_aa: CASSLTSGRTDTQYF
v_call: TRBV4-1; j_call: TRBJ2-1; clone_size: few; d_call: TRBD1; cdr3_nt: TGCGCCAGCAGCCAGCCGGACAGGGACAATGAGCAGTTCTTC; cdr3_aa: CASSQPDRDNEQFF
v_call: TRBV7-2; j_call: TRBJ2-1; clone_size: once; d_call: TRBD2; cdr3_nt: TGTGCCAGCAGCTTATCTTTTTTCGTGGGAGGGTACAATGAGCAGTTCTTC; cdr3_aa: CASSLSFFVGGYNEQFF
v_call: TRBV28; j_call: TRBJ2-7; clone_size: NA; d_call: TRBD1; cdr3_nt: TGTGCCAGCAGTTTGGTAAAAGGGGACAGGGGGGCCTACGAGCAGTACTTC; cdr3_aa: CASSLVKGDRGAYEQYF
v_call: TRBV14; j_call: TRBJ2-2; clone_size: NA; d_call: NA; cdr3_nt: TGTGCCAGCAGCCAAGATAAGGCAGCGCTCACCGGGGGGCTGTTTTTT; cdr3_aa: CASSQDKAALTGGLFF
v_call: TRBV7-6; j_call: TRBJ2-1; clone_size: NA; d_call: NA; cdr3_nt: TGTGCCAGCAGCTCCAATCGGGACAATGAGCAGTTCTTC; cdr3_aa: CASSSNRDNEQFF
v_call: TRBV21-1; j_call: TRBJ2-1; clone_size: NA; d_call: NA; cdr3_nt: TGTGCCAGCAGCACCTTAGCGGGAGGCGACTACAATGAGCAGTTCTTC; cdr3_aa: CASSTLAGGDYNEQFF
v_call: TRBV28; j_call: TRBJ2-3; clone_size: NA; d_call: TRBD1; cdr3_nt: TGTGCCAGCGGGGACAGCGGCCTCCTTACGGCTGGAGCGGATACGCAGTATTTT; cdr3_aa: CASGDSGLLTAGADTQYF
v_call: TRBV13; j_call: TRBJ2-5; clone_size: NA; d_call: TRBD1; cdr3_nt: TGTGCCAGCAGCTTACTCTGGACAGGGATAGGGGAGACCCAGTACTTC; cdr3_aa: CASSLLWTGIGETQYF
v_call: TRBV7-2; j_call: TRBJ2-1; clone_size: NA; d_call: TRBD2; cdr3_nt: TGTGCCAGCAGCCTAATAGCGGGAGTCTCCTACAATGAGCAGTTCTTC; cdr3_aa: CASSLIAGVSYNEQFF
v_call: TRBV5-1; j_call: TRBJ2-5; clone_size: NA; d_call: TRBD1; cdr3_nt: TGCGCCAGCAGCGGGGGGACAGGAGACATCCAAGAGACCCAGTACTTC; cdr3_aa: CASSGGTGDIQETQYF
v_call: TRBV19; j_call: TRBJ2-1; clone_size: NA; d_call: NA; cdr3_nt: TGTGCCGCTAGCACCGCGGGAACGTGGTACAATGAGCAGTTCTTC; cdr3_aa: CAASTAGTWYNEQFF
v_call: TRBV4-3; j_call: TRBJ2-7; clone_size: few; d_call: NA; cdr3_nt: TGCGCCAGCAGCCAAGACAGTACCGGGAGTTACGAGCAGTACTTC; cdr3_aa: CASSQDSTGSYEQYF
v_call: TRBV7-2; j_call: TRBJ2-3; clone_size: NA; d_call: TRBD2; cdr3_nt: TGTGCCAGCAGCTTAGTCGGGAGGGGAGATACGCAGTATTTT; cdr3_aa: CASSLVGRGDTQYF
v_call: TRBV19; j_call: TRBJ2-7; clone_size: once; d_call: NA; cdr3_nt: TGTGCCAGTAGCCCCGAGGCTTACGCCTACGAGCAGTACTTC; cdr3_aa: CASSPEAYAYEQYF
v_call: TRBV5-4; j_call: TRBJ2-7; clone_size: NA; d_call: TRBD2; cdr3_nt: TGTGCCAGCAGCCCCTACAGCGGGGTCTCCTACGAGCAGTACTTC; cdr3_aa: CASSPYSGVSYEQYF
v_call: TRBV28; j_call: TRBJ2-7; clone_size: NA; d_call: TRBD1; cdr3_nt: TGTGCCAGCAGTTTATACGCAGGGGGATCCTACGAGCAGTACTTC; cdr3_aa: CASSLYAGGSYEQYF
v_call: TRBV7-8; j_call: TRBJ2-1; clone_size: NA; d_call: TRBD2; cdr3_nt: TGTGCCAGCAGCCCACTCGGGACTAGCTACAATGAGCAGTTCTTC; cdr3_aa: CASSPLGTSYNEQFF
v_call: TRBV5-1; j_call: TRBJ1-2; clone_size: NA; d_call: TRBD1; cdr3_nt: TGCGCCAGCAGCTCCGGGACAGATGTCTATGGCTACACCTTC; cdr3_aa: CASSSGTDVYGYTF
v_call: TRBV23-1; j_call: TRBJ2-5; clone_size: NA; d_call: TRBD2; cdr3_nt: TGCGCCAGCAGTCCCCGGGGAGGGTCCGTAGAGACCCAGTACTTC; cdr3_aa: CASSPRGGSVETQYF
v_call: TRBV28; j_call: TRBJ1-3; clone_size: NA; d_call: TRBD1; cdr3_nt: TGTGCCAGCAGTCCACAGGGGGCCTCTGGAAACACCATATATTTT; cdr3_aa: CASSPQGASGNTIYF
v_call: TRBV7-8; j_call: TRBJ2-1; clone_size: NA; d_call: NA; cdr3_nt: TGTGCCAGCAGCCTCAGGGGGGCAGATGGACTACAAGGGGGGTTCTTC; cdr3_aa: CASSLRGADGLQGGFF
v_call: TRBV2; j_call: TRBJ2-1; clone_size: few; d_call: NA; cdr3_nt: TGTGCCAGCAGTGAAGCGGACTGGAGAAATGAGCAGTTCTTC; cdr3_aa: CASSEADWRNEQFF
v_call: TRBV6-6; j_call: TRBJ2-6; clone_size: few; d_call: NA; cdr3_nt: TGTGCCACCAATCCTCGGGCTGGGGCCAACGTCCTGACTTTC; cdr3_aa: CATNPRAGANVLTF
v_call: TRBV6-1; j_call: TRBJ1-5; clone_size: NA; d_call: NA; cdr3_nt: TGTGCCAGCAGTGAAGTAGGCGTAGGGGGAAGCAATCAGCCCCAGCATTTT; cdr3_aa: CASSEVGVGGSNQPQHF